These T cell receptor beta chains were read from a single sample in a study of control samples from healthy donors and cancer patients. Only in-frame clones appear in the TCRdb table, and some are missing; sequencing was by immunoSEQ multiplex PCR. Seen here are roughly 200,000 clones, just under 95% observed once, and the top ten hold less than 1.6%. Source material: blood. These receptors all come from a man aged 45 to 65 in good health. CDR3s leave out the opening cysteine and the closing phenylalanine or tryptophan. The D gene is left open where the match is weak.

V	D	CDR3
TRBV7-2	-	ASSPDRDLLYGYT
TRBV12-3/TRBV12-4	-	ASSMSESTEAF
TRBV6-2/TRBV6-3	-	ASSYSHLLEQY
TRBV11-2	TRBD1	ASRLTGTDYGYT
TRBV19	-	ASREVGRNYGYT
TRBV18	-	ASSPWDFPETQY
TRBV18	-	ASSPQPLEAF
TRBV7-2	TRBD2	ASSLGASGGARETQY
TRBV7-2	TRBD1	ASSLGGQGIGGYT
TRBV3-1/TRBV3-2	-	ASSIPGRSPNYGYT
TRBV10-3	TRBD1	AITRGQGAAETQY
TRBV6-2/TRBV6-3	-	ASSNRTVYSNQPQH
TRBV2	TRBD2	ASSLAGGADTQY
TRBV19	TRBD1	ASSPTGTGSNQPQH
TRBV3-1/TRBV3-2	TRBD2	ASSHLSGGLDTQY
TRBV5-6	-	ASSPLRARETQY
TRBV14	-	ASSRYTNEKLF
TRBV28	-	ASRTNERSPLH
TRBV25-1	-	ASSEWRQGMETQY
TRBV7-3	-	ASTQGGRTEAF
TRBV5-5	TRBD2	ASSLGFSGGLYEQY
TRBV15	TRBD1	ATSRESSGGTGELF
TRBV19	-	ASSIGAPGANVLT
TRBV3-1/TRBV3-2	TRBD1	ASSLGQNYGYT
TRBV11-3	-	ASSFVSNTEAF
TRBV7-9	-	ASSPGVRDGELF
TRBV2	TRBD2	ASSLAGGSDTQY
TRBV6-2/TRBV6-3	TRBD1	ASSYAGGGEKLF
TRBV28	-	ASSPRRTVQNIQY
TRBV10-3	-	AILGGDGYT
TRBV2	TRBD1	ASRPRGQVLNTEAF
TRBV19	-	ASKSPGMGTEAF
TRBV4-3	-	ASSPGALNTEAF
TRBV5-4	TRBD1	ASSLGQGGNGYT
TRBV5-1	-	ASSLGRGHNEQF
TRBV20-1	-	SASGALNTEAF
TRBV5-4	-	ASSLVGGRDEQF
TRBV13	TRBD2	ASRDSGENTGELF
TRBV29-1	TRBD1	SVARGSNEQF
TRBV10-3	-	AISESLQGGNIQY
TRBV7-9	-	ASSLGTNTEAF
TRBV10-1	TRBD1	ASSESGQGKETQY
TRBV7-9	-	ASSFSAVGANYGYT
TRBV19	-	ASSKDYFPSEQY
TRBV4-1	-	ASSQDPGSGGEKLF
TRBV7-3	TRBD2	ASSSFGGGARDTQY
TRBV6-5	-	ASTQGGSLGGQY
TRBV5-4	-	ASSFGGQVGYT
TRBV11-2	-	ASSVDLSQPQH